This record covers a single T cell receptor (beta chain). What it recognizes is unknown. Germline V CDR1 and CDR2: SGHNT, YENEEA. Losses at the gene ends were 6 bases for V and 3 bases for J; bases not matched to a gene: 10. This CDR3 has 17 residues. The data stem from a study of early T cells in non-severe SARS-CoV-2 infection. Overall study context: Sequencing input comprised bulk RNA from unsorted whole blood; chain pairing was not available.

Regarding the study as a whole: Clonotype matching in VDJdb favored anti-spike CD8 responses and did not capture private and CD4 specificities.

Individually, cDNA molecules had unique molecular identifiers attached to them. Each CDR3 protein gets one entry after TCRdb re-called the 5' RACE reads with MiXCR. This table holds tens of thousands of distinct CDR3 sequences, roughly an eighth found once. This TCR came from an adult who was a healthcare worker with PCR-confirmed SARS-CoV-2 infection or an uninfected control (not recorded which). The genes are TRBV11-3 and TRBJ2-2; TRBD1 matches 10 bases. The sequencing here drew on whole blood, taken at baseline. In DNA form, the CDR3 reads TGTGCCAGCAGTCATCCTCCCGGGACAGGGGACACCGGGGAGCTGTTTTTT. As protein: CASSHPPGTGDTGELFF.